This passage covers 16 T cell receptor beta chains from one sample sequenced in a study of blood T cell repertoires in COVID-19. Sequenced by immunoSEQ multiplex PCR; TCRdb stores in-frame clones only, minus some. The table lists 70,000 or so clones, around 85% of them singletons. Sequencing used peripheral blood. All receptors come from an elderly woman with acute or convalescent COVID-19.

The chain employs TRBV4-2 and TRBJ1-4, with 7 bases identical to TRBD1. The J segment lost 3 bases and the V segment lost 1 base, leaving 2 bases of the junction unmatched. This CDR3 is built from 15 residues. CDR1 is LGHNA, CDR2 YNFKEQ, per germline. CDR3 region: CASSQGDRSNEKLFF. The CDR3 nucleotides read TGTGCCAGCAGCCAAGGGGACAGATCTAATGAAAAACTGTTTTTT.

The chain combines TRBV11-1 with TRBJ2-7; D perhaps matches TRBD1 (6 bases). CDR3 size: 13 residues. Germline V gene lookup returns CDR1 SGHAT and CDR2 FQDESV (reference sequence). V was shortened by 5 bases and J by 2 bases, with 10 bases between the two germline ends. The CDR3 here is CASSRDNPYEQYF. In DNA, the CDR3 is TGTGCCAGCAGCCGGGACAACCCCTACGAGCAGTACTTC. The full variable domain, in which reference TRBV11-1 and TRBJ2-7 provide the parts outside the CDR3, is EAEVAQSPRYKITEKSQAVAFWCDPISGHATLYWYRQILGQGPELLVQFQDESVVDDSQLPKDRFSAERLKGVDSTLKIQPAELGDSAMYLCASSRDNPYEQYFGPGTRLTVT.

There are a few counts of this clone. The chain recombines TRBV7-2 with TRBJ1-1, with 11 bases that match TRBD1. V dropped 2 bases and J dropped 4; count of bases not matched to a gene: 3. Per germline, CDR1 SGHTA and CDR2 FQGNSA. The CDR3 is made up of 15 amino acids. This CDR3 reads CASSLRGQGVTEAFF. The DNA for the CDR3 is TGTGCCAGCAGCTTACGGGGACAGGGGGTCACTGAAGCTTTCTTT.

V usage is TRBV19 and J usage is TRBJ1-1; D perhaps matches TRBD1 (6 bases). CDR3 length equals 13 residues. Per the germline V gene, CDR1 is LNHDA and CDR2 is SQIVND (reference sequence). V lost 3 bases to trimming and J lost 1 base, with 6 bases between them. CDR3 amino acids: CASSMGQNTEAFF. In DNA, the CDR3 is TGTGCCAGTAGTATGGGACAGAACACTGAAGCTTTCTTT.

This rearrangement joins TRBV28 to TRBJ1-2; TRBD1 matches 9 bases. Trimming cost V 7 bases and J 8 bases; bases outside gene matches: 8. CDR1 MDHEN and CDR2 SYDVKM come from the germline V gene. The CDR3 runs 13 residues. Here the CDR3 DNA reads TGTGCCAGCACCTCGGGACAGGGACTCGGCTACACCTTC. Amino acids: CASTSGQGLGYTF.

This clone has just one count. The V call is TRBV21-1, the J call TRBJ2-7; TRBD2 is the table's D call, not checked against the DNA. TRBV21-1 has pseudogene status. CDR3 length equals 16 residues. The CDR3 protein is CASSKGGSLLAYEQYF. For the CDR3, the DNA is TGTGCCAGCAGCAAGGGGGGATCCCTTTTGGCATACGAGCAGTACTTC.

This clone appeared once. The chain joins TRBV5-1 to TRBJ1-6, with 10 bases lining up with TRBD1. CDR1 is SGHRS and CDR2 is YFSETQ in the germline V gene. The V segment lost 4 bases and the J segment 1 base; nucleotides outside the gene matches: 14. This CDR3 spans 20 amino acids. Here the CDR3 DNA reads TGCGCCAGCAGCCTCACCTTTAACCGGGACAGGGGATCCTATAATTCACCCCTCCACTTT. Amino acid sequence: CASSLTFNRDRGSYNSPLHF. The full variable domain, in which reference TRBV5-1 and TRBJ1-6 provide the parts outside the CDR3, is KAGVTQTPRYLIKTRGQQVTLSCSPISGHRSVSWYQQTPGQGLQFLFEYFSETQRNKGNFPGRFSGRQFSNSRSEMNVSTLELGDSALYLCASSLTFNRDRGSYNSPLHFGNGTRLTVT.

This chain joins TRBV28 and TRBJ1-3, with 7 nucleotides matching TRBD1. The V gene's germline CDR1 is MDHEN and CDR2 SYDVKM. V trimming: 6 bases; J trimming: 4 bases; junction bases outside the gene matches: 15. The length of the CDR3 is 17 residues. DNA for the CDR3: TGTGCCAGCAGGGGGTACGGGACAGTACTGGGAGGAAACACCATATATTTT. Translation: CASRGYGTVLGGNTIYF.

The V call is TRBV15, the J call TRBJ1-2; 7 positions agree with TRBD1. The length of the CDR3 is 15 residues. With V trimmed by 0 bases and J by 3 bases, 4 bases remained unmatched. Germline lookup yields CDR1 LNHNV and CDR2 YYDKDF (reference sequence). The CDR3 protein is CATSRDLGGDYGYTF. The CDR3 nucleotides read TGTGCCACCAGCAGAGATCTAGGGGGCGACTATGGCTACACCTTC.

The V call is TRBV27, the J call TRBJ1-2; the match to TRBD1 covers 8 bases. The CDR3 has 15 amino acids. The V gene end was trimmed by 2 bases and the J gene end by 5 bases; junction bases not matched to a gene: 7. Germline CDR1 MNHEY, CDR2 SMNVEV (reference sequence). For the CDR3, the DNA is TGTGCCAGCAGTTTAGACCGACAGGGGTGGTATGGCTACACCTTC. Translation gives CASSLDRQGWYGYTF.

This chain uses TRBV19 with TRBJ2-7; no clear D. The V end was cut by 3 bases, the J end by 5 bases, with 14 bases between. The germline CDR1 and CDR2 sequences are LNHDA and SQIVND (reference sequence). The CDR3 has 14 amino acids. The CDR3 reads CASSIGRGRNEQYF. For the CDR3, the DNA is TGTGCCAGTAGTATTGGCCGAGGTAGGAACGAGCAGTACTTC.

The chain couples TRBV18 to TRBJ1-5, with TRBD1 matching 7 bases. Trimming at V came to 6 bases and at J to 5 bases, leaving 4 bases not matched to a gene. The germline gives CDR1 KGHSH, CDR2 LQKENI. CDR3 size: 13 residues. CDR3 coding DNA: TGTGCCAGCTCGCGGGACAGATATCAGCCCCAGCATTTT. Amino acid sequence: CASSRDRYQPQHF.

The chain recombines TRBV19 with TRBJ2-5; 8 bases map to TRBD1. Losses at the gene ends were 6 bases for V and 2 bases for J; bases not matched to a gene: 8. Germline V gene sequence: CDR1 LNHDA, CDR2 SQIVND (reference sequence). The CDR3 is made up of 15 amino acids. Here the CDR3 DNA reads TGTGCCAGTAGCAGACAGGGGAGAGGACAAGAGACCCAGTACTTC. It yields the protein CASSRQGRGQETQYF.

The gene calls are TRBV11-1 and TRBJ2-5, with D possibly matching TRBD1 (7 bases). V lost 4 bases and J 5 bases, leaving 17 bases between the germline ends. The germline V gene encodes CDR1 SGHAT and CDR2 FQDESV (reference sequence). The CDR3 is 15 amino acids. This CDR3 reads CASSSGDRTGETQYF. In nucleotides, the CDR3 is TGTGCCAGCAGCTCGGGGGACAGAACCGGGGAGACCCAGTACTTC.

The J gene is TRBJ1-5, the V gene TRBV28, with D maybe TRBD1 (6 bases). Trimming removed 3 bases from V and 7 bases from J, with 16 bases in between. The CDR3 is 15 amino acids. From germline, CDR1 is MDHEN and CDR2 SYDVKM. The CDR3 loop is CASSLEGGRKQPQHF. DNA for the CDR3: TGTGCCAGCAGTTTGGAAGGGGGTAGGAAACAGCCCCAGCATTTT.

This chain links TRBV7-9 with TRBJ2-5; 13 bases match TRBD2. CDR1 and CDR2 (germline): SEHNR, FQNEAQ (reference sequence). Unmatched junction bases numbered 2, after V lost 8 bases and J lost 5 bases. The CDR3 has 13 residues. In nucleotides, the CDR3 is TGTGCCAGCGGACTAGCGGGAGTGGAGACCCAGTACTTC. Translated, it gives CASGLAGVETQYF.